The 13 T cell receptor beta chains in this list originate from one sample, sequenced in a study of neurological immune-mediated disorders. TCRdb redid the calling of the 5' RACE reads with MiXCR, one entry per CDR3 protein. The sample holds about 95,000 distinct CDR3 sequences, 3% to 4% seen once. Source material: PBMCs. These receptors came from a woman between 18 and 30 years old with multiple sclerosis.

This clonotype was counted many times. V is TRBV10-1 and J is TRBJ2-3, with 8 bases aligning to TRBD2. Germline values: CDR1 WNHNN, CDR2 SYGVQD (reference sequence). This CDR3 spans 15 amino acids. The junction had 5 bases not matched to a gene; V was cut back by 0 bases and J by 6 bases. The CDR3 sequence is CASSESVSGADTQYF. CDR3 bases: TGCGCCAGCAGTGAGTCGGTTAGCGGGGCCGATACGCAGTATTTT.

This clonotype was counted ten times or more. The chain recombines TRBV7-6 with TRBJ2-2, with D perhaps matching TRBD1 (5 bases). Trimming took off 8 bases at V and 6 bases at J, with 19 bases between the two ends. This CDR3 is built from 15 residues. CDR1 and CDR2 from the germline V gene are SGHVS and FNYEAQ. The CDR3 DNA reads as TGTGCCAGCTTACCCCAGGGTCGTAATGCCGGGGAGCTGTTTTTT. It encodes CASLPQGRNAGELFF.

This clonotype was seen at least ten times. The chain combines TRBV6-2 or TRBV6-3 with TRBJ2-1, with 12 bases identical to TRBD2. J lost 6 bases, V lost 6 bases, and 3 bases had no gene match. Looked up from germline, CDR1 is MNHEY and CDR2 is SVGEGT. This CDR3 has 14 residues. The CDR3 spells CASRLAGGLNEQFF. CDR3 coding DNA: TGTGCCAGCAGACTAGCGGGAGGACTCAATGAGCAGTTCTTC.

This clonotype appeared a few times. This chain connects TRBV20-1 to TRBJ2-3; 9 positions agree with TRBD2. This CDR3 comprises 13 residues. Trimming took 3 bases from V and 4 from J; bases not matched to a gene: 2. Germline V gives CDR1 DFQATT, CDR2 SNEGSKA (reference sequence). The CDR3 loop reads CSARAGGPDTQYF. DNA for the CDR3: TGCAGTGCTAGGGCGGGGGGGCCAGATACGCAGTATTTT.

This clonotype was counted at least ten times. The chain has TRBV6-1 and TRBJ1-2; 7 bases map to TRBD1. The CDR3 is 14 amino acids. The germline gives CDR1 MNHNS, CDR2 SASEGT. The J segment lost 6 bases and the V segment lost 1 base, leaving 5 bases of the junction unmatched. CDR3 sequence (DNA): TGTGCCAGCAGTGAAGGTGGCAGGGGGAATGGCTACACCTTC. It yields the protein CASSEGGRGNGYTF.

This clonotype has only a few counts. This sequence may be a read error, since a much larger clone differs from it by one base. V is TRBV6-9 and J is TRBJ2-3; D gene uncertain. CDR3 size: 8 residues. Germline CDR1 and CDR2: MNHGY and SVAAGI. CDR3 sequence: CDSSYPDF. The CDR3 DNA is TGTGACAGCAGTTATCCCGATTTT.

This clonotype was seen ten or more times. The V and J genes are TRBV29-1 and TRBJ2-2, with 7 positions matching TRBD2. The CDR3 extends over 16 amino acids. The germline V gene encodes CDR1 SQVTM and CDR2 ANQGSEA. With 0 bases clipped from V and 1 base from J, the junction kept 5 bases outside the gene matches. The CDR3 DNA is TGCAGCGTTGAAGATCGGGGGGAGTTGAACACCGGGGAGCTGTTTTTT. The encoded protein is CSVEDRGELNTGELFF.

The rearrangement joins TRBV7-3 to TRBJ1-1; 9 nucleotides line up with TRBD1. Germline V CDR1 and CDR2: SGHTA, FQGTGA. The CDR3 contains 13 residues. V lost 0 bases to trimming and J lost 10 bases; unmatched junction nucleotides: 3. The CDR3 DNA reads TGTGCCAGCAGCTTAACCAGACAGGGGGGAGCTTTCTTT. Protein: CASSLTRQGGAFF.

This clonotype was recorded a few times. This rearrangement joins TRBV6-1 to TRBJ1-5; D gene ambiguous. The CDR3 extends over 15 amino acids. V lost 0 bases to trimming and J lost 3 bases, with 9 bases between them. CDR1 and CDR2 from the germline V gene are MNHNS and SASEGT. Here the CDR3 reads CASSEAIQYNQPQHF. CDR3 coding DNA: TGTGCCAGCAGTGAAGCGATACAGTACAATCAGCCCCAGCATTTT.

This clonotype was seen many times. The chain combines TRBV6-5 with TRBJ1-1, with 7 bases fitting TRBD1. The ends lost 10 bases at V and 3 bases at J; junction bases unmatched: 8. Germline values: CDR1 MNHEY, CDR2 SVGAGI. The CDR3 contains 13 residues. The CDR3 sequence is CATGRGQDTEAFF. In nucleotides, the CDR3 is TGTGCCACGGGGAGGGGGCAGGACACTGAAGCTTTCTTT.

This clonotype was counted only a few times. With a much larger clone just one base away, this may be a read error. V is TRBV20-1 and J is TRBJ2-3, with 14 bases identical to TRBD2. The germline gives CDR1 DFQATT, CDR2 SNEGSKA (reference sequence). The CDR3 sequence is 14 residues long. DNA for the CDR3: TGCAGCACACTGGGACTAGCGGGGGCGAAAACGCAGTATTTT. It encodes CSTLGLAGAKTQYF.

This clonotype was detected ten times or more. The chain recombines TRBV6-1 with TRBJ2-7; D is unresolved. V lost 0 bases and J 3 bases, leaving 3 bases between the germline ends. The CDR3 extends over 12 amino acids. Germline CDR1 MNHNS, CDR2 SASEGT. The CDR3 DNA sequence: TGTGCCAGCAGTGAAGCAAGCTACGAGCAGTACTTC. Translating it yields CASSEASYEQYF.

This clonotype was counted at least ten times. V usage is TRBV7-2 and J usage is TRBJ1-3; 7 nucleotides match TRBD1. This CDR3 spans 16 amino acids. J lost 1 base, V lost 5 bases, and 8 bases had no gene match. Germline assignment: CDR1 SGHTA and CDR2 FQGNSA. The CDR3 here is CASSPDRVGSGNTIYF. DNA of the CDR3: TGTGCCAGCAGCCCAGACAGGGTCGGGTCTGGAAACACCATATATTTT.